This TCR beta chain was sequenced for a study of blood T cells in healthy people across ages. Drawing of peripheral blood yielded 7.5 to 10 milliliters from each donor. Details on this clonotype: The junction departs from germline at one end; a sequencing error may be responsible.

PCR was performed a second time for roughly 7 to 11 cycles using a sample-barcoded 5' primer and a J-beta primer mix. From the 5' RACE reads, TCRdb called clonotypes with MiXCR, one entry per CDR3 protein. This sample has about 570,000 distinct CDR3 sequences, with roughly a quarter found just once. This CDR3 is 12 amino acids long. Germline loops: CDR1 SGHVS, CDR2 FNYEAQ. This chain links TRBV7-6 with TRBJ1-1, with TRBD1 as a possible D gene (5 bases). Sequenced: blood. This clonotype was obtained from a woman in her seventies in good health. The CDR3 protein is CPCGGGNTEAFF. CDR3 in DNA: TGCCCATGCGGGGGGGGGAACACTGAAGCTTTCTTT.